This entry features one TCR beta chain sequence. This entry comes from a study of control samples from healthy donors and cancer patients. Only in-frame clones appear in the TCRdb table, and some are missing; sequencing was by immunoSEQ multiplex PCR. The sample has 13,000 to 15,000 clones, 70% to 80% seen once. The sequenced material came from formalin-fixed, paraffin-embedded tissue. The sequence was collected from a female donor with lung cancer.

The CDR3 region is CASSLSGEYGYTF. CDR3 nucleotide sequence: TGTGCCAGCAGTTTATCGGGGGAATATGGCTACACCTTC. The V and J genes are TRBV12-3 or TRBV12-4 and TRBJ1-2, with D tentatively TRBD1 (5 bases). The germline V and J ends were trimmed by 2 bases and 5 bases, with 9 bases remaining between them. The CDR3 spans 13 residues.